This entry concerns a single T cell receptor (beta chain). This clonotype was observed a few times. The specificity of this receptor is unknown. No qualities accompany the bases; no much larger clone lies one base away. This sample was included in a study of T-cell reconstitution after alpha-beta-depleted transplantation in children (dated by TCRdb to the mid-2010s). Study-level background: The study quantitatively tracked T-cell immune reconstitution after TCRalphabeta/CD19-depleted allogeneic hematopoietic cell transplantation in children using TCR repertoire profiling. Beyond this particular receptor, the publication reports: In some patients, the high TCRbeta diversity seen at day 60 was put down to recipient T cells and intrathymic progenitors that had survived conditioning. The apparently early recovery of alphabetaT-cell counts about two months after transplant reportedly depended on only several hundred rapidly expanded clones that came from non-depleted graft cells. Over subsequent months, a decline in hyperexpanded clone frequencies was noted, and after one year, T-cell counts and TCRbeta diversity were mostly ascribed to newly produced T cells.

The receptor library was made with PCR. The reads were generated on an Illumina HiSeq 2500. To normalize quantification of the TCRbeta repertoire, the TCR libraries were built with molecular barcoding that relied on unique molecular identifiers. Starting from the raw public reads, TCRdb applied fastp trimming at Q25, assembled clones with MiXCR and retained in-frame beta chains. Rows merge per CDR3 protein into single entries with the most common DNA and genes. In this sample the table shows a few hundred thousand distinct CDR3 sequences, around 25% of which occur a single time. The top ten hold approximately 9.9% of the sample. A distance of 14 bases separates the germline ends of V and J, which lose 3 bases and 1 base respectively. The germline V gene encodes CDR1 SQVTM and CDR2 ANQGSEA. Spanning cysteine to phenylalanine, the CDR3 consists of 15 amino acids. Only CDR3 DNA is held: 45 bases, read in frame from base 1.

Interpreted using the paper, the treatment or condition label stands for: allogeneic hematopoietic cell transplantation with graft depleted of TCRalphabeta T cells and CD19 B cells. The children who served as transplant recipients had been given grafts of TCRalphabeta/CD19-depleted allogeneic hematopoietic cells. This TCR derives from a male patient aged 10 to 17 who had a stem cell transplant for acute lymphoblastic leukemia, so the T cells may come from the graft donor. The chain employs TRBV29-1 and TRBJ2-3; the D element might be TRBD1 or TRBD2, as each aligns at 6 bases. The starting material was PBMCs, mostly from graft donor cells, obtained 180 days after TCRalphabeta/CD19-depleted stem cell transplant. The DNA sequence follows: TGCAGCGTTGAGGGGGGCGGGACTGGCACAGATACGCAGTATTTT. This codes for CSVEGGGTGTDTQYF.